A single T cell receptor (beta chain) is shown here with its context. The sample belongs to a study of blood T cell repertoires in COVID-19. Study in general: COVID-19 samples collected from the United States, Italy and Spain covered acute and convalescent phases.

Trimming left V 1 base short and J 4 bases short, with 17 bases between. The germline CDR1 and CDR2 sequences are SGHTS and YDEGEE. This CDR3 has 17 residues. Study processing details: Estimation of nucleated cell counts was performed using reference gene primer amplification. Some clones are missing from TCRdb's copy, which holds only in-frame ones; the method was immunoSEQ multiplex PCR. V and J calls and clone size are as listed in that table; D and trimming were resolved from the DNA. The data hold 95,000 to 150,000 clones, with approximately 90% observed a single time. The receptor comes from a man between 65 and 85 years old with active or convalescent COVID-19. Sequencing was done on a sample of peripheral blood. The chain recombines TRBV5-8 with TRBJ2-2; unclear D gene. The CDR3 DNA is TGTGCCAGCAGCTTGTACGTGGAGAGGCGCAGCACCGGGGAGCTGTTTTTT. This encodes CASSLYVERRSTGELFF. The full variable domain, completed using reference TRBV5-8 and TRBJ2-2, is EAGVTQSPTHLIKTRGQQATLRCSPISGHTSVYWYQQALGLGLQFLLWYDEGEERNRGNFPPRFSGRQFPNYSSELNVNALELEDSALYLCASSLYVERRSTGELFFGEGSRLTVL.